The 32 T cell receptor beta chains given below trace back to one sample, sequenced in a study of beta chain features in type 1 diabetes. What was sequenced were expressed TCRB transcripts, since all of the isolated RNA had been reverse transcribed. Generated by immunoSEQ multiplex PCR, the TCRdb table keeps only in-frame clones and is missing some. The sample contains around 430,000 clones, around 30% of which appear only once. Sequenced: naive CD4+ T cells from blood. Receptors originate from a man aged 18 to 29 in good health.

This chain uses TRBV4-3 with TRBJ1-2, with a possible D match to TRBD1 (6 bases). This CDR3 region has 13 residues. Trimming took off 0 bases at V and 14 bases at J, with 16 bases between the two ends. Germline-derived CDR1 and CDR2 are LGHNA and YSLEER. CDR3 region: CASSQDLGGYRTF. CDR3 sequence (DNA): TGCGCCAGCAGCCAAGACTTGGGGGGCTACAGGACCTTC.

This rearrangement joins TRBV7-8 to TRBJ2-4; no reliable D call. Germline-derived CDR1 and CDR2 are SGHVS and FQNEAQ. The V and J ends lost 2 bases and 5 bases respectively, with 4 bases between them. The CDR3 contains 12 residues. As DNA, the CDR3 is TGTGCCAGCAGCTTAAGCGAAAACATTCAGTACTTC. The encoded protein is CASSLSENIQYF.

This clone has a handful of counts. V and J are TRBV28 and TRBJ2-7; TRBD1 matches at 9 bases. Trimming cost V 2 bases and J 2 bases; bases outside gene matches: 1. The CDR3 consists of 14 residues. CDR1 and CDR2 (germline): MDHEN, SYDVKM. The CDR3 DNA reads TGTGCCAGCAGTTTAGGGGACAGGGCCTACGAGCAGTACTTC. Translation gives CASSLGDRAYEQYF.

CDR3 sequence reads: CASSWSDRITDTQYF. The CDR3 region has the DNA TGCGCCAGCAGCTGGTCGGACCGAATCACAGATACGCAGTATTTT. The genes are TRBV5-1 and TRBJ2-3, with D hard to call. CDR3 size: 15 residues. Trimming stripped 3 bases from V and 2 bases from J, with 13 bases between. CDR1 and CDR2 (germline): SGHRS, YFSETQ. Combining the CDR3 with reference TRBV5-1 and TRBJ2-3 gives the whole variable domain KAGVTQTPRYLIKTRGQQVTLSCSPISGHRSVSWYQQTPGQGLQFLFEYFSETQRNKGNFPGRFSGRQFSNSRSEMNVSTLELGDSALYLCASSWSDRITDTQYFGPGTRLTVL.

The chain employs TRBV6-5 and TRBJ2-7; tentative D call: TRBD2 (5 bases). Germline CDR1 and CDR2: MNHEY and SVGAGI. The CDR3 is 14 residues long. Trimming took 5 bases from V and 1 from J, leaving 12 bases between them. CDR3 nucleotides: TGTGCCAGCAGTAGGGAGAAGGGATCCTACGAGCAGTACTTC. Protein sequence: CASSREKGSYEQYF.

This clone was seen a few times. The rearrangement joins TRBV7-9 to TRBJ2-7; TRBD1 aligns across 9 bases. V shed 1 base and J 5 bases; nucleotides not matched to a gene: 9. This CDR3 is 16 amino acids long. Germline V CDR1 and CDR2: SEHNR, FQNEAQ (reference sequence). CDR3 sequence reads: CASSLGGTGKPHEQYF. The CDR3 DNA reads TGTGCCAGCAGCTTAGGAGGGACAGGGAAACCCCACGAGCAGTACTTC.

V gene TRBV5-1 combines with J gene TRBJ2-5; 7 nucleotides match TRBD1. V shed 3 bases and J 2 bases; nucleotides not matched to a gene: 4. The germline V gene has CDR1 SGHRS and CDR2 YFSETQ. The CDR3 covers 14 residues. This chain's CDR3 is CASSSGQLQETQYF. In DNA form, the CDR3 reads TGCGCCAGCAGCTCGGGACAGCTTCAAGAGACCCAGTACTTC.

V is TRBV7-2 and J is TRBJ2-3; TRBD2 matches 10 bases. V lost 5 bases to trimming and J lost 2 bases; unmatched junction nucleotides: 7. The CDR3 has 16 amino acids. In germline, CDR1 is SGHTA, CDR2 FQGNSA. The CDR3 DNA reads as TGTGCCAGCAGCACCTTAGCGGGAGGCCCCACAGATACGCAGTATTTT. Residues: CASSTLAGGPTDTQYF.

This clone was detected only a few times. DNA of the CDR3: TGCAGCGCGGCCCCAGGGGACACTGAAGCTTTCTTT. Translating gives CSAAPGDTEAFF. The chain carries TRBV29-1 and TRBJ1-1, with D possibly being TRBD1 (6 bases). The V gene's germline CDR1 is SQVTM and CDR2 ANQGSEA. The CDR3 spans 12 residues. Trimming stripped 7 bases from V and 3 bases from J, with 12 bases between.

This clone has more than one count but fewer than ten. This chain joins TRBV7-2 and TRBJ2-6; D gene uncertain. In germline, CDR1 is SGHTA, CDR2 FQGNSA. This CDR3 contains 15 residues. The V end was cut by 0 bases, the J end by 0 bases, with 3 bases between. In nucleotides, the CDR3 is TGTGCCAGCAGCTTAGCGAGCTCTGGGGCCAACGTCCTGACTTTC. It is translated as CASSLASSGANVLTF. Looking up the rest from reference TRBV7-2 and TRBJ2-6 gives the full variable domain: GAGVSQSPSNKVTEKGKDVELRCDPISGHTALYWYRQSLGQGLEFLIYFQGNSAPDKSGLPSDRFSAERTGGSVSTLTIQRTQQEDSAVYLCASSLASSGANVLTFGAGSRLTVL.

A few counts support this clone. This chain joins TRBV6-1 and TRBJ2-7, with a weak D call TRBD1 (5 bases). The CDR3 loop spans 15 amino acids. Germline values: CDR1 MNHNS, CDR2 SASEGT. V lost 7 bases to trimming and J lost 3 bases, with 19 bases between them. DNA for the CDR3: TGTGCCAGCACTTCGGACACTCTCATCCTCTACGAGCAGTACTTC. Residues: CASTSDTLILYEQYF.

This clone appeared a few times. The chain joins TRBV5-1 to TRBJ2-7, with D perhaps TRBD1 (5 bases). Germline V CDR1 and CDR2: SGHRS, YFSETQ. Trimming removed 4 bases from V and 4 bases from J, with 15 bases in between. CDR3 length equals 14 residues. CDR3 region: CASSRPGQGYEQYF. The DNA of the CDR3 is TGCGCCAGCAGCAGACCAGGGCAAGGGTACGAGCAGTACTTC.

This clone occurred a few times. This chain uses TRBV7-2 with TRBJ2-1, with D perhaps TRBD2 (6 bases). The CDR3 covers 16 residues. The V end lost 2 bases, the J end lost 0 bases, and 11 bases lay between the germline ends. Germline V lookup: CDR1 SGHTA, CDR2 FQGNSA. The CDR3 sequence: CASSLRRVSSYNEQFF. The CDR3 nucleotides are TGTGCCAGCAGCTTAAGGAGGGTTAGCTCCTACAATGAGCAGTTCTTC. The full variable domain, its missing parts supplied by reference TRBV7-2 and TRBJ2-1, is GAGVSQSPSNKVTEKGKDVELRCDPISGHTALYWYRQSLGQGLEFLIYFQGNSAPDKSGLPSDRFSAERTGGSVSTLTIQRTQQEDSAVYLCASSLRRVSSYNEQFFGPGTRLTVL.

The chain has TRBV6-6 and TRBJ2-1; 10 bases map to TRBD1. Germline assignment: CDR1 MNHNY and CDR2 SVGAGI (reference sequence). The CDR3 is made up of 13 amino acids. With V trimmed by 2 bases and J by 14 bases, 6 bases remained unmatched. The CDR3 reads CASSYPPGQGKFF. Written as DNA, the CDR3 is TGTGCCAGCAGTTACCCGCCGGGACAGGGGAAGTTCTTC.

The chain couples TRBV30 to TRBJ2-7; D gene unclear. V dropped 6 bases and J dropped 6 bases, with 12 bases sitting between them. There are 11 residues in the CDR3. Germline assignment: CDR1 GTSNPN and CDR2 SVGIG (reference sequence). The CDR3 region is CACSIKGEQYF. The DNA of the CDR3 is TGTGCCTGCTCCATCAAAGGCGAGCAGTACTTC.

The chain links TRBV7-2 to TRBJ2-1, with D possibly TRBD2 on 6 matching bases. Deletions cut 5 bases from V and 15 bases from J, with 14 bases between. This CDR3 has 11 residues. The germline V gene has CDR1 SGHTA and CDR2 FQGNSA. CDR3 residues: CASSHREKLFF. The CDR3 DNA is TGTGCCAGCAGCCATCGGGAGAAGCTGTTCTTC.

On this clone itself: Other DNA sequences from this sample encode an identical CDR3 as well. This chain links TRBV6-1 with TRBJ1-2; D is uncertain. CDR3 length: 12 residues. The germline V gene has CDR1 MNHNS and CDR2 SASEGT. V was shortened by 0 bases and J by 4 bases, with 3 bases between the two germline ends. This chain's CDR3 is CASSEAGYGYTF. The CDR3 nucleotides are TGTGCCAGCAGTGAAGCGGGCTATGGCTACACCTTC.

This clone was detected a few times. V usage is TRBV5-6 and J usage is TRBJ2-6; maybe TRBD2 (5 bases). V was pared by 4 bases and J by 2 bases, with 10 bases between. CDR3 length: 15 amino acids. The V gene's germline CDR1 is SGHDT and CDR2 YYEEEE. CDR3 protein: CASSGTSAGANVLTF. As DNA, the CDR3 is TGTGCCAGCAGCGGAACTAGTGCTGGGGCCAACGTCCTGACTTTC.

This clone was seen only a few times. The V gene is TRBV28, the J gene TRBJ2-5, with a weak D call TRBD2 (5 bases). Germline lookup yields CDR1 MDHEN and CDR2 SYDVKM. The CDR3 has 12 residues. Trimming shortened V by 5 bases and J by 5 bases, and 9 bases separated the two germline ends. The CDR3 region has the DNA TGTGCCAGCAGTCTCCCGGGGGAGACCCAGTACTTC. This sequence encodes CASSLPGETQYF.

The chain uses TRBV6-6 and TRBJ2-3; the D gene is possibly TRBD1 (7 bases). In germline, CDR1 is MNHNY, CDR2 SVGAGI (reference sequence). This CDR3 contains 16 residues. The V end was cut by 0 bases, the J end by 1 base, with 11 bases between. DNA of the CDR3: TGTGCCAGCAGTTACTCCGGCGGGACAGGCACAGATACGCAGTATTTT. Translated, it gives CASSYSGGTGTDTQYF.

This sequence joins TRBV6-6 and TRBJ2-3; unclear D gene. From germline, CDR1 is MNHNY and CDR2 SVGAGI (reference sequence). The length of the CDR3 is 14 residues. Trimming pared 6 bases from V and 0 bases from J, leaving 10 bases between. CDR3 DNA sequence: TGTGCCAGCAGCACAACGTCCAGCACAGATACGCAGTATTTT. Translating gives CASSTTSSTDTQYF.

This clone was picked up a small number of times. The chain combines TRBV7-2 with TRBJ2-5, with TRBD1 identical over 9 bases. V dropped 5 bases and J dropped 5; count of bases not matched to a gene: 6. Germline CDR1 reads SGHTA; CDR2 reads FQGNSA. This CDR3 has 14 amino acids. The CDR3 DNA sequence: TGTGCCAGCAGCACCGGGACAGGGTGGGAGACCCAGTACTTC. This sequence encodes CASSTGTGWETQYF.

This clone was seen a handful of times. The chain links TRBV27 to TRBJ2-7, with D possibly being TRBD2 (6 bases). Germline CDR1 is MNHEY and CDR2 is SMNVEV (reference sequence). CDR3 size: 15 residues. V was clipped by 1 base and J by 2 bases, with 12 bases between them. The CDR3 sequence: CASSLWGEPPYEQYF. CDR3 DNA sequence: TGTGCCAGCAGTTTATGGGGGGAGCCGCCCTACGAGCAGTACTTC.

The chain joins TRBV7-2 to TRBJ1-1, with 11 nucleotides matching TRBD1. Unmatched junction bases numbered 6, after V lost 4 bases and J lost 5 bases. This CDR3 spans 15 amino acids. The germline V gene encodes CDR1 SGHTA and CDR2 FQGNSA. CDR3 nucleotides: TGTGCCAGCAGCTCTACGGGGACAGGGGGAACTGAAGCTTTCTTT. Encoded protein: CASSSTGTGGTEAFF.

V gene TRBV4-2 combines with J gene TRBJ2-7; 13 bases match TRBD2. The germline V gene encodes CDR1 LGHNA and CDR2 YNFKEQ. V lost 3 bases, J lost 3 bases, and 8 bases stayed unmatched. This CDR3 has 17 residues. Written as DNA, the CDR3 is TGTGCCAGCAGCCAGGGACTAGCGGGACCCGACGACTACGAGCAGTACTTC. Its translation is CASSQGLAGPDDYEQYF.

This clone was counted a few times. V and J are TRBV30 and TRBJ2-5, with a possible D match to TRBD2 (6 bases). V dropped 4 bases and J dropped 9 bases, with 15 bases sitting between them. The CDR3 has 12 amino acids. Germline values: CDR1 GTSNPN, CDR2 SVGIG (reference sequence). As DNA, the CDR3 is TGTGCCTGGACGGCTAGCGCCCCCGCCCAGTACTTC. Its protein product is CAWTASAPAQYF.

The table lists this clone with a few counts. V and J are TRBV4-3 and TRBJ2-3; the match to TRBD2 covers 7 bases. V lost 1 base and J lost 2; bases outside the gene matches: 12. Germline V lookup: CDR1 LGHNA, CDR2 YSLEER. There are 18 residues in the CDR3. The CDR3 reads CASSQALETSSYTDTQYF. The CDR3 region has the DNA TGCGCCAGCAGCCAAGCTTTGGAGACTAGCAGTTACACAGATACGCAGTATTTT.

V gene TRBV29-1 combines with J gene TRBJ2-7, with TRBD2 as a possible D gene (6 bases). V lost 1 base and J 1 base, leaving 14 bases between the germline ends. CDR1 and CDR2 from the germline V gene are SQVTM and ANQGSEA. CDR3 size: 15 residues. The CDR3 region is CSVEVGRDRSYEQYF. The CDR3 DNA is TGCAGCGTTGAAGTAGGGCGGGATCGATCCTACGAGCAGTACTTC.

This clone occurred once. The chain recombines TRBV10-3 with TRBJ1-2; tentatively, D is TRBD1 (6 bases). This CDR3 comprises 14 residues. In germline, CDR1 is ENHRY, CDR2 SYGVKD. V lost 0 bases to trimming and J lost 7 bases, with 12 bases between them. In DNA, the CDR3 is TGTGCCATCAGTGAGTCTCTGGGGGCGCGTGGCTACACCTTC. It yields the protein CAISESLGARGYTF.

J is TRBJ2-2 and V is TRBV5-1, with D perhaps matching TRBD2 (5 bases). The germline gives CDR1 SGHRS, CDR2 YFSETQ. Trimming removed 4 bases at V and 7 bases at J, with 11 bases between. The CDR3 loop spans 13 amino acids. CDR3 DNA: TGCGCCAGCAGCCGCACCGGGAACGGGGAGCTGTTTTTT. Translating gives CASSRTGNGELFF.

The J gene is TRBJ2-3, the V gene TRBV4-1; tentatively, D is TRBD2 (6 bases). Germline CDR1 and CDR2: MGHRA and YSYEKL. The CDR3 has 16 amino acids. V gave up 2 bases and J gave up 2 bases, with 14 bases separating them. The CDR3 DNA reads TGCGCCAGCAGCCAACGTGTCGGAGGGACCACAGATACGCAGTATTTT. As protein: CASSQRVGGTTDTQYF.

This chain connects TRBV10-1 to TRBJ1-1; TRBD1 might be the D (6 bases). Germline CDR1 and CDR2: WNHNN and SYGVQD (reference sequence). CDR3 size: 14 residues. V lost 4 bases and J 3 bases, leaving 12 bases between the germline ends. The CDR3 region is CASSGRGLDTEAFF. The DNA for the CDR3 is TGCGCCAGCAGTGGTCGGGGGCTGGACACTGAAGCTTTCTTT.